The clone carrying this T cell receptor (beta chain) was recorded once. What it binds is not known. The method was immunoSEQ multiplex PCR; TCRdb's version includes in-frame clones alone and lacks a portion of them. The sample contains around 12,000 clones, 70% to 90% of which appear only once. The data derive from a study of chemoradiotherapy in HPV16-positive cancers. Study details: Candidate HPV-specific clones and shared TCR motifs came from a couple of HPV16-positive patients.

Over chemoradiotherapy, repertoires were sampled more than once. Study observations and caveats: Candidate HPV-specific clones and E7-related TCR motifs grew in tumor during treatment. Only two HPV16-positive patients supplied the functional HPV-specificity definition.

The sequences come from blood, collected from a patient who underwent chemoradiotherapy. This clonotype originated in a human donor with HPV-associated anogenital cancer.

The CDR3 DNA is TGTGCCAGCAGCGTACAGGGGGCCTGGAATAATTCACCCCTCCACTTT. It is translated as CASSVQGAWNNSPLHF. The chain uses TRBV2 and TRBJ1-6; 9 nucleotides match TRBD1. V lost 6 bases and J lost 5; bases outside the gene matches: 8. Germline-derived CDR1 and CDR2 are SNHLY and FYNNEI. The CDR3 is 16 residues long.